These T cell receptor beta chains were read from a single sample in a study of cytomegalovirus exposure and HLA in healthy donors. Only in-frame clones appear in the TCRdb table, and some are missing; sequencing was by immunoSEQ multiplex PCR. The sample records approximately 150,000 clones, about four fifths being singletons. The sequencing sample was made of PBMCs. Receptor source: a man younger than 45 in good health and CMV-seropositive. CDR3s include the opening cysteine and the closing phenylalanine or tryptophan. Each record gives: V gene, J gene, clone size, CDR3 protein. A row's size may be missing; if present it is once, few, many or a size class.

>TRBV5-1|TRBJ1-6|-
CASSLVSTLGSPLHF
>TRBV5-4|TRBJ2-1|-
CASSSEPVGAKDNEQFF
>TRBV19|TRBJ1-5|-
CASSVLQGTRNQPQHF
>TRBV7-7|TRBJ2-5|-
CASSPFRGGETQYF
>TRBV14|TRBJ2-3|-
CASSRDRGFSTDTQYF
>TRBV14|TRBJ2-1|few
CASSQDRRVGTYNEQFF
>TRBV27|TRBJ2-3|-
CASSEEGASGMTDTQYF
>TRBV9|TRBJ1-1|once
CASDRVGSTEAFF
>TRBV19|TRBJ2-3|-
CASSNRGGSADTQYF
>TRBV5-6|TRBJ2-3|-
CASSFPTGSPDTQYF
>TRBV5-4|TRBJ2-7|-
CASSFTTGNYEQYF
>TRBV28|TRBJ1-4|-
CASRGTGSHEKLFF
>TRBV7-2|TRBJ2-7|-
CASRNPAGWASEQYF
>TRBV5-1|TRBJ2-7|-
CASSLGGTGSYEQYF
>TRBV7-8|TRBJ2-2|-
CASSLRVSGELFF
>TRBV21-1|TRBJ1-1|-
CASSKGAGVETEAFF
>TRBV19|TRBJ1-2|-
CASSIGDRGYTF
>TRBV4-2|TRBJ2-7|-
CASSHLGARGLSYEQYF
>TRBV11-2|TRBJ2-3|-
CASRASGDTQYF
>TRBV4-2|TRBJ2-7|few
CASSQSSGSNFEQYF
>TRBV11-3|TRBJ2-5|-
CASSSRTGRGWETQYF
>TRBV19|TRBJ1-2|-
CASTARGTGGYGYTF
>TRBV27|TRBJ2-7|-
CASRPGLALAYEQYF
>TRBV7-2|TRBJ2-2|-
CASSIDRAGGELFF
>TRBV6-6|TRBJ2-7|-
CASSYSLYEQYF
>TRBV18|TRBJ2-7|-
CASSPTIVGEEEQYF
>TRBV4-3|TRBJ1-4|many
CASSQDSGQTNEKLFF
>TRBV2|TRBJ1-5|-
CASSEVRGSNQPQHF
>TRBV5-8|TRBJ2-7|-
CASSLIDSRTYEQYF
>TRBV18|TRBJ2-5|-
CASSPPAGGETQYF
>TRBV19|TRBJ2-5|few
CASSGRPTVSQETQYF
>TRBV25-1|TRBJ1-1|-
CASSELTGDTEAFF
>TRBV7-6|TRBJ1-2|once
CASSLVEGGEGYTF
>TRBV6-1|TRBJ2-6|few
CASGELAFGANVLTF
>TRBV27|-|-
CASSLVGGQSYEQYF
>TRBV5-4|TRBJ2-3|-
CASSLYYPSSTDTQYF
>TRBV6-5|TRBJ2-7|-
CASSYMARGHEQYF
>TRBV19|-|-
CASSPGGTALLYEQYF
>TRBV18|TRBJ2-2|-
CASSPKWTPGTGELFF
>TRBV18|TRBJ2-1|-
CASSPPRNSNNEQFF
>TRBV27|TRBJ1-1|-
CASSLTGVGNTEAFF
>TRBV9|TRBJ1-2|once
CASSSRGGSPVEGYTF
>TRBV27|TRBJ2-7|-
CASSLAGTAYEQYF
>TRBV18|TRBJ2-7|-
CASSPGTSGTYEQYF
>TRBV27|TRBJ2-7|-
CASSNPGTSGFEQYF
>TRBV5-6|TRBJ1-2|-
CASSFPVGGAGYTF
>TRBV30|TRBJ1-4|-
CAWSPLRGRSEKLFF
>TRBV28|TRBJ1-1|-
CASSRPLGGVTEAFF
>TRBV11-3|TRBJ2-7|-
CASSLRGGSYEQYF
>TRBV18|TRBJ2-5|once
CASSAGLQETQYF
>TRBV28|TRBJ1-2|-
CASSWQGAHYGYTF
>TRBV4-1|TRBJ2-3|-
CASSLAGGRDTQYF
>TRBV7-3|TRBJ2-5|-
CASSLGGSRQETQYF
>TRBV4-2|TRBJ1-1|few
CASRSLNTEAFF
>TRBV19|TRBJ2-7|-
CASSEKTGGAYEQYF